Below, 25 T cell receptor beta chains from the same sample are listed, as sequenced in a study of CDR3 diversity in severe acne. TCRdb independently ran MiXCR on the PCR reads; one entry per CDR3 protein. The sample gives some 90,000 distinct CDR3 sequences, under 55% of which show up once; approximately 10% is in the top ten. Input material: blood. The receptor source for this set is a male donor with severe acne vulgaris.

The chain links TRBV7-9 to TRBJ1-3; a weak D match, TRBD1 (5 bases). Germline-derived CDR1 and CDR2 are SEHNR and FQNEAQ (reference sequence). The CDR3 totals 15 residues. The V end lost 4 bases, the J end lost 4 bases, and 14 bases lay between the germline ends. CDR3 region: CASSSPGPPGNTIYF. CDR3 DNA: TGTGCCAGCAGCTCTCCAGGGCCTCCAGGAAACACCATATATTTT.

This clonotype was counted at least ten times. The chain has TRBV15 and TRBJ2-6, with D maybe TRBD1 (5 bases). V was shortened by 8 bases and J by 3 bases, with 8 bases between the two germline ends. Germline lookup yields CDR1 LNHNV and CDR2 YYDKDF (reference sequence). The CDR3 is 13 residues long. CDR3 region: CATRRGGANVLTF. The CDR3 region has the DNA TGTGCCACCCGAAGGGGTGGGGCCAACGTCCTGACTTTC.

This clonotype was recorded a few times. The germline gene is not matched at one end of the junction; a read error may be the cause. The CDR3 loop is CASSPRERATQHF. CDR3 DNA sequence: TGTGCCAGCAGTCCCCGGGAGCGAGCGACCCAGCACTTC. The V gene is TRBV28, the J gene TRBJ2-5; D is perhaps TRBD2 (6 bases). This CDR3 contains 13 residues. CDR1 is MDHEN and CDR2 is SYDVKM in the germline V gene. Based on the CDR3 plus reference TRBV28 and TRBJ2-5, the full variable domain is DVKVTQSSRYLVKRTGEKVFLECVQDMDHENMFWYRQDPGLGLRLIYFSYDVKMKEKGDIPEGYSVSREKKERFSLILESASTNQTSMYLCASSPRERATQHFGPGTRLLVL.

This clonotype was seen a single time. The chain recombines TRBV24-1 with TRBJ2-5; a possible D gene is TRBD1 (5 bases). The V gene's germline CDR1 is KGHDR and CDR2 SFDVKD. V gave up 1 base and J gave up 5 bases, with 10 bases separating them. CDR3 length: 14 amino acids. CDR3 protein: CATSDFTRAETQYF. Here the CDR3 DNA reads TGTGCCACCAGTGATTTTACCAGGGCCGAGACCCAGTACTTC.

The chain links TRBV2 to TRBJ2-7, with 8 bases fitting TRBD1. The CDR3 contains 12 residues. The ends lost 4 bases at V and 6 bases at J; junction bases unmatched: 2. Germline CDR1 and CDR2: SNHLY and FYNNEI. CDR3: CASSADRGEQYF. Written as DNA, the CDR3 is TGTGCCAGCAGTGCCGACAGGGGCGAGCAGTACTTC. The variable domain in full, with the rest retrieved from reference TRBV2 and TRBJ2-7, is EPEVTQTPSHQVTQMGQEVILRCVPISNHLYFYWYRQILGQKVEFLVSFYNNEISEKSEIFDDQFSVERPDGSNFTLKIRSTKLEDSAMYFCASSADRGEQYFGPGTRLTVT.

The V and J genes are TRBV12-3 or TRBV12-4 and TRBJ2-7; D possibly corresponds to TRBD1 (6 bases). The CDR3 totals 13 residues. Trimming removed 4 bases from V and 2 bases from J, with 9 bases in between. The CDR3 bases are TGTGCCAGCAGTTGGGACAACACCTACGAGCAGTACTTC. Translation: CASSWDNTYEQYF.

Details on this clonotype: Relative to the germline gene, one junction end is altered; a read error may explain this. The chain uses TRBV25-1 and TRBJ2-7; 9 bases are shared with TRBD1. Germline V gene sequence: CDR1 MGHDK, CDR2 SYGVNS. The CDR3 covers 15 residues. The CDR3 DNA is TGTGCCATCAGTGGAACAGGGGGCAGCTCCTACGAGCAGTACTTC. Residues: CAISGTGGSSYEQYF.

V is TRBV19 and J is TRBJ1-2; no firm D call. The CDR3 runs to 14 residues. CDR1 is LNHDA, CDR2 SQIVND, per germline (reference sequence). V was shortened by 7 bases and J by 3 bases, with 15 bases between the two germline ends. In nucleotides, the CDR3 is TGTGCCAGTACGGTTGCCCAGGTGGACTATGGCTACACCTTC. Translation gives CASTVAQVDYGYTF.

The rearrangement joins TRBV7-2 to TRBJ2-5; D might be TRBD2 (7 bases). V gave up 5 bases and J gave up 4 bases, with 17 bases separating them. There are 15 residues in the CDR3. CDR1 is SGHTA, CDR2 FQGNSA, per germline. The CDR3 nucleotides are TGTGCCAGCAGCCCTCGGTGGGGGGGCTCAGAGACCCAGTACTTC. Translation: CASSPRWGGSETQYF.

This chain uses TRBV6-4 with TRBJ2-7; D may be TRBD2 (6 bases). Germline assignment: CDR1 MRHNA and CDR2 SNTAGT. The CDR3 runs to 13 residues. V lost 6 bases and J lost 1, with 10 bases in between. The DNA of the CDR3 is TGTGCCAGCAGGGAGGGGCGGTCCTACGAGCAGTACTTC. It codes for CASREGRSYEQYF.

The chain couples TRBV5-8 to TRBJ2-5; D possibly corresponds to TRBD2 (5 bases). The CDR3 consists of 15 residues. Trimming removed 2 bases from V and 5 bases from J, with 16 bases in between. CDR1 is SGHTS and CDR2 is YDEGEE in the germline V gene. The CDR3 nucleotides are TGTGCCAGCAGCTTTGTTCTGGGGAGCCAGGAGACCCAGTACTTC. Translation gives CASSFVLGSQETQYF.

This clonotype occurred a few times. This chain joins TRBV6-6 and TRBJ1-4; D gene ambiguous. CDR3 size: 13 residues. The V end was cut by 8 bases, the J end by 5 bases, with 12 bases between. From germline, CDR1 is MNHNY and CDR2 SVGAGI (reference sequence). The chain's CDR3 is CASDRARNEKLFF. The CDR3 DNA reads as TGTGCCAGCGATCGGGCTCGCAATGAAAAACTGTTTTTT.

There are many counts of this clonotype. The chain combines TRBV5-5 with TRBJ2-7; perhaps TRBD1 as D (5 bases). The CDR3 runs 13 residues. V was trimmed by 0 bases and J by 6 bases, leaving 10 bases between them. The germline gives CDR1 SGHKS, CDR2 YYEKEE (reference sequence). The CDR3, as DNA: TGTGCCAGCAGCTTGGTGACAGTCGCCGAGCAGTACTTC. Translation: CASSLVTVAEQYF.

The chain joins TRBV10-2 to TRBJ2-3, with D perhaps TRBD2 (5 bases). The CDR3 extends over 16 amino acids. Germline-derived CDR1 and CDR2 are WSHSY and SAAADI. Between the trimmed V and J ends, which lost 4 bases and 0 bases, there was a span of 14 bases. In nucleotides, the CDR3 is TGCGCCAGCAGTGTGGGAGAGTACCCTAGCACAGATACGCAGTATTTT. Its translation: CASSVGEYPSTDTQYF.

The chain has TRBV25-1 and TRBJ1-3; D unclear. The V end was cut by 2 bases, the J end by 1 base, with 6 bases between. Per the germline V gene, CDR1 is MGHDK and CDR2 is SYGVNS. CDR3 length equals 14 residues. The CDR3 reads CASSERVSGNTIYF. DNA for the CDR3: TGTGCCAGCAGTGAAAGGGTATCTGGAAACACCATATATTTT.

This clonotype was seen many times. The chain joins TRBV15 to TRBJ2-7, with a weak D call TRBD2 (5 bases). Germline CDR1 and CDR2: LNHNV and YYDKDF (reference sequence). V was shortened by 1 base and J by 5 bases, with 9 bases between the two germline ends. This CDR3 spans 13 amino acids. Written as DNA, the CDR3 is TGTGCCACCAGCAGAGCGGGATGGGACGAGCAGTACTTC. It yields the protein CATSRAGWDEQYF.

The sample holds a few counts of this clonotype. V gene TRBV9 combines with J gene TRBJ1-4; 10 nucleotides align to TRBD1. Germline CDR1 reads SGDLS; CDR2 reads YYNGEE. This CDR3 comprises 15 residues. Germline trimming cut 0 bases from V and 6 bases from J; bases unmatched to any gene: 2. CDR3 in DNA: TGTGCCAGCAGCGTAGCGGGGACAGGGGATGAAAAACTGTTTTTT. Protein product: CASSVAGTGDEKLFF.

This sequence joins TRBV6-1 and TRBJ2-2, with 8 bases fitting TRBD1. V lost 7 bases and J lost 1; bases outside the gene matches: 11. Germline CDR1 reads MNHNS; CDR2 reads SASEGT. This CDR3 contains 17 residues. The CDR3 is CASTMMTGAQNTGELFF. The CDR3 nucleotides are TGTGCCAGCACCATGATGACAGGGGCCCAGAACACCGGGGAGCTGTTTTTT.

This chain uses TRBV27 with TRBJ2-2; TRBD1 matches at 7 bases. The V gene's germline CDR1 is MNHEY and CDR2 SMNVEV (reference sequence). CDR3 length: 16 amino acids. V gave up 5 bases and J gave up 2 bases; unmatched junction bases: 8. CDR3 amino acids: CASSPETGLNTGELFF. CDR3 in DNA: TGTGCCAGCAGTCCCGAGACAGGGCTCAACACCGGGGAGCTGTTTTTT.

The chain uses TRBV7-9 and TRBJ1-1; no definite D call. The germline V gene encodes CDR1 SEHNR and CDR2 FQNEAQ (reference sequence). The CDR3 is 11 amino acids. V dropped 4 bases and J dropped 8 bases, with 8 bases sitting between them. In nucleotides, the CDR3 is TGTGCCAGCAGCTCCATCCCCGAAGCTTTCTTT. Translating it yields CASSSIPEAFF.

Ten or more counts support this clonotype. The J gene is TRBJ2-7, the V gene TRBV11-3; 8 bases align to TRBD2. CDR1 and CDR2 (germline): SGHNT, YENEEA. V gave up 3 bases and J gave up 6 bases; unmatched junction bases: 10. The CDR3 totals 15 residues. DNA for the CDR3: TGTGCCAGCAGCTTGTCGTCCGGGGGGGGGGCCGAGCAGTACTTC. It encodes CASSLSSGGGAEQYF.

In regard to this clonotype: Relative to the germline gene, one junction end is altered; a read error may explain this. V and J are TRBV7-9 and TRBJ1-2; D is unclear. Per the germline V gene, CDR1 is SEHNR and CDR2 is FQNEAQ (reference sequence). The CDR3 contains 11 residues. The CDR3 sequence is CASSFGYGYTF. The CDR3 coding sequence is TGCGCCAGCAGCTTCGGGTATGGCTACACCTTC.

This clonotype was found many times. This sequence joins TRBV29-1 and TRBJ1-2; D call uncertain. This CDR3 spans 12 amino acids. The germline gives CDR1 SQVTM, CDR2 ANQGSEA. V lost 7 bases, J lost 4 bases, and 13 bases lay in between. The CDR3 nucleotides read TGCAGCGCCCTGAGAGGTCTCTATGGCTACACCTTC. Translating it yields CSALRGLYGYTF.

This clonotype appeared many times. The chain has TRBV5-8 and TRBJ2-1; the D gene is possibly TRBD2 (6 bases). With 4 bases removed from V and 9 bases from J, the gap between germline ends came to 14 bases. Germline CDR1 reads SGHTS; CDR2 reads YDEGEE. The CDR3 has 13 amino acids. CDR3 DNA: TGTGCCAGCAGCAACCGGGACTCCGGTGAGCAGTTCTTC. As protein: CASSNRDSGEQFF.

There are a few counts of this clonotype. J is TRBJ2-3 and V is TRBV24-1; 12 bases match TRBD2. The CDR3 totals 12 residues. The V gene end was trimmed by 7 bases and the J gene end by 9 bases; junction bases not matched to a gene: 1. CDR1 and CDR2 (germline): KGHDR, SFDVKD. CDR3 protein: CATRGTSGTQYF. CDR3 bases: TGTGCCACCAGAGGGACTAGCGGGACGCAGTATTTT.